This T cell receptor (beta chain) was captured by sequencing in a study of blood T cell repertoires in COVID-19. Study summary: PBMCs, B-cell-depleted T cells, or T cells provided the cDNA or gDNA that made up the material.

The CDR3 sequence is 13 residues long. Germline V gene sequence: CDR1 SEHNR, CDR2 FQNEAQ (reference sequence). Between the trimmed V and J ends, which lost 5 bases and 8 bases, there was a span of 10 bases. Libraries were prepared by immunoSEQ multiplex PCR; TCRdb keeps only in-frame clonotypes and omits some of them. The sample carries around 110,000 clones, about 83% recorded once. The V gene is TRBV7-9, the J gene TRBJ1-6; unclear D gene. The sample comprised PBMCs or T cells enriched from blood (not recorded which). This clonotype was obtained from a woman in her 30s who had recovered from COVID-19. CDR3 in DNA: TGTGCCAGCAGCCTTGCCGGGTATTCACCCCTCCACTTT. Its translation: CASSLAGYSPLHF.